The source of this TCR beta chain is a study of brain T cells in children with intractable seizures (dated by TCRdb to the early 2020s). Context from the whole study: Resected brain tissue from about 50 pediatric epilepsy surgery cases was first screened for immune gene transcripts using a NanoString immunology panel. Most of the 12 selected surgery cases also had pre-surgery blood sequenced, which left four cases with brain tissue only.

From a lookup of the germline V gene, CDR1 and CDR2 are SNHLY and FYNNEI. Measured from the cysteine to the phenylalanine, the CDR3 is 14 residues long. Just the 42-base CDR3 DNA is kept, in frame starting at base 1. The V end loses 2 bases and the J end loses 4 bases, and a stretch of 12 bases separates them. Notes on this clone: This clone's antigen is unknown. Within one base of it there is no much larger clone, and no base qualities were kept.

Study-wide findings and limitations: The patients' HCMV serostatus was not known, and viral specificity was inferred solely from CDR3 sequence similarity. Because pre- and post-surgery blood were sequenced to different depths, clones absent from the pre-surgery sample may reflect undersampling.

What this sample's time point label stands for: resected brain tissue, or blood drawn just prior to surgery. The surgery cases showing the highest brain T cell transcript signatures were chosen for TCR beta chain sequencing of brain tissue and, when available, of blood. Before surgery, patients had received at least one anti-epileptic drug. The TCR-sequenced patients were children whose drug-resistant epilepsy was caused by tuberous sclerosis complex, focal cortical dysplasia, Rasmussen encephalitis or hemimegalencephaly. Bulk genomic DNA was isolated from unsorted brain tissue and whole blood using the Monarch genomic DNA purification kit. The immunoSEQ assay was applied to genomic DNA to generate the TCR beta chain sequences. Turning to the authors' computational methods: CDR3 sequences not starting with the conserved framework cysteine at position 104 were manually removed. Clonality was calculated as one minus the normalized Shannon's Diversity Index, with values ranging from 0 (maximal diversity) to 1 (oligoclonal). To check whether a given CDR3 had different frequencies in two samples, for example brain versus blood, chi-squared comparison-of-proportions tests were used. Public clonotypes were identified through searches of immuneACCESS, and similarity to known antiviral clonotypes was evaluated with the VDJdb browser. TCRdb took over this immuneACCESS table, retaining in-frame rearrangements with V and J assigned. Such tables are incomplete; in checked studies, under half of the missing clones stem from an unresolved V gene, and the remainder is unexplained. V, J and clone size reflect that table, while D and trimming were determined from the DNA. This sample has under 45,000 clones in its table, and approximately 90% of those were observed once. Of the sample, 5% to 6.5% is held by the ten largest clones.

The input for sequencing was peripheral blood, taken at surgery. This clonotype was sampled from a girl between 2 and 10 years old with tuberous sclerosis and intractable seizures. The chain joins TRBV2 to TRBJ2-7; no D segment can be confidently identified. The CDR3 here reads CASSERAPLYEQYF. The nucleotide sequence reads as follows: TGTGCCAGCAGTGAAAGGGCCCCCTTATACGAGCAGTACTTC. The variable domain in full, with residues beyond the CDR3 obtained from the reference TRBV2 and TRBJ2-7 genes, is EPEVTQTPSHQVTQMGQEVILRCVPISNHLYFYWYRQILGQKVEFLVSFYNNEISEKSEIFDDQFSVERPDGSNFTLKIRSTKLEDSAMYFCASSERAPLYEQYFGPGTRLTVT.